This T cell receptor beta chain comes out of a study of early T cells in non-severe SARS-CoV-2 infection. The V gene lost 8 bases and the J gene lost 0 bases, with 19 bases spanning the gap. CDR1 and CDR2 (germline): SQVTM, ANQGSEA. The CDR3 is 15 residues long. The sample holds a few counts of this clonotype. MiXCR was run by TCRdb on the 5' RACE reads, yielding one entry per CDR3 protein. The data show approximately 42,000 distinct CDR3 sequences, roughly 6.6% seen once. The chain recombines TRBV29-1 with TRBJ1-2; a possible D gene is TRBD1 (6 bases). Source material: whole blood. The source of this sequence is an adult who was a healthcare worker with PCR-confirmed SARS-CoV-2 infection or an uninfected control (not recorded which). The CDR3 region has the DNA TGCAGCACATGGGGACAAGACAAAGCTAACTATGGCTACACCTTC. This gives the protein CSTWGQDKANYGYTF.